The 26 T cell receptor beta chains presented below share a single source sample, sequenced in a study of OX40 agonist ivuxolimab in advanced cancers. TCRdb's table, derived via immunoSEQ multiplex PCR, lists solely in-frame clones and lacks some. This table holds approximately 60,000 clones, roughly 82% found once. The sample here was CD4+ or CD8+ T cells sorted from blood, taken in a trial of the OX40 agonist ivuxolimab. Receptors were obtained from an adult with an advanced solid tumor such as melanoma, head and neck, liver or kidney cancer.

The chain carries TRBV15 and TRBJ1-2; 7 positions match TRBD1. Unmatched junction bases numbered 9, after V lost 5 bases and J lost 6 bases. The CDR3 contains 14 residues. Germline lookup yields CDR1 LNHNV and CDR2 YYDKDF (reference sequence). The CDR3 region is CATSAGGSWNGYTF. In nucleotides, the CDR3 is TGTGCCACCAGCGCAGGGGGAAGTTGGAATGGCTACACCTTC.

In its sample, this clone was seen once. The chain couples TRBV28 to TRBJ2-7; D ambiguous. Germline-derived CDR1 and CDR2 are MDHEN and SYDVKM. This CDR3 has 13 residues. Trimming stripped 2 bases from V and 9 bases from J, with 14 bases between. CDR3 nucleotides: TGTGCCAGCAGTTTAGCCCTGGGCGTCCCGCAGTACTTC. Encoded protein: CASSLALGVPQYF. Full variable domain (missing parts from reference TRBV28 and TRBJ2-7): DVKVTQSSRYLVKRTGEKVFLECVQDMDHENMFWYRQDPGLGLRLIYFSYDVKMKEKGDIPEGYSVSREKKERFSLILESASTNQTSMYLCASSLALGVPQYFGPGTRLTVT.

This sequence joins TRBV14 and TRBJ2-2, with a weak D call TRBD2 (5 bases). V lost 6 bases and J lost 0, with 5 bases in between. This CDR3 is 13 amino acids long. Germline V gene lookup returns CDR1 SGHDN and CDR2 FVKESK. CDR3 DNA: TGTGCCAGCAGGAGGGCGAACACCGGGGAGCTGTTTTTT. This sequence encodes CASRRANTGELFF.

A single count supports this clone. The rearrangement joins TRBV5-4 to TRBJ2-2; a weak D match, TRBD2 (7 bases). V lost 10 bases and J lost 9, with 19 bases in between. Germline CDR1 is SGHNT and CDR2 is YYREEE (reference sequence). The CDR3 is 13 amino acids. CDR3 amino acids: CAGQTRGGRELFF. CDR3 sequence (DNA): TGTGCCGGACAGACAAGGGGGGGCCGGGAGCTGTTTTTT.

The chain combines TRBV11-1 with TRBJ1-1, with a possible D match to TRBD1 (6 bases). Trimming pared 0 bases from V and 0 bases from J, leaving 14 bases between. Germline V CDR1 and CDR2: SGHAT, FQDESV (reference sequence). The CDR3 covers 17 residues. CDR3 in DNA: TGTGCCAGCAGCTTAGCGCTGGCGGACAGCTTGAACACTGAAGCTTTCTTT. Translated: CASSLALADSLNTEAFF.

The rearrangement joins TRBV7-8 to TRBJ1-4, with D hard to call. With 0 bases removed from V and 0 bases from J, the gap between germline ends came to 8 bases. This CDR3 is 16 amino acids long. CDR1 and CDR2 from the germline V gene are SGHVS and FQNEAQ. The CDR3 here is CASSLARLPTNEKLFF. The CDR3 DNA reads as TGTGCCAGCAGCTTAGCCCGATTGCCAACTAATGAAAAACTGTTTTTT. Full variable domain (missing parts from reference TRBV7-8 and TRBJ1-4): GAGVSQSPRYKVAKRGQDVALRCDPISGHVSLFWYQQALGQGPEFLTYFQNEAQLDKSGLPSDRFFAERPEGSVSTLKIQRTQQEDSAVYLCASSLARLPTNEKLFFGSGTQLSVL.

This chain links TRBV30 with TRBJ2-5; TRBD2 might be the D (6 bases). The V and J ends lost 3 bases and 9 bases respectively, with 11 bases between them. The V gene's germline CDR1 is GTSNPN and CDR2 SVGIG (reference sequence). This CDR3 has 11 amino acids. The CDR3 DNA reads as TGTGCCTGGAGAGGGTCGGGGGCCCAGTACTTC. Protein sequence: CAWRGSGAQYF.

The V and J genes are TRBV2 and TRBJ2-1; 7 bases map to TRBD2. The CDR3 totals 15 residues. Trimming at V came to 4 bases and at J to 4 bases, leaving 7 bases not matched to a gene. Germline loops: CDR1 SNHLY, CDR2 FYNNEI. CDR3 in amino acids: CASSGLAGPYNEQFF. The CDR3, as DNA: TGTGCCAGCAGTGGCTTAGCGGGCCCTTACAATGAGCAGTTCTTC. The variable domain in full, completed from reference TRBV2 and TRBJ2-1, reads EPEVTQTPSHQVTQMGQEVILRCVPISNHLYFYWYRQILGQKVEFLVSFYNNEISEKSEIFDDQFSVERPDGSNFTLKIRSTKLEDSAMYFCASSGLAGPYNEQFFGPGTRLTVL.

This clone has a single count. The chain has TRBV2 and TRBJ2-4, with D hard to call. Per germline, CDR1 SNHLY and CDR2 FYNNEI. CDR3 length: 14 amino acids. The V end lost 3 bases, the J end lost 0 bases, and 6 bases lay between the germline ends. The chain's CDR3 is CASSDTVAKNIQYF. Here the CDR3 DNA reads TGTGCCAGCAGTGATACCGTAGCCAAAAACATTCAGTACTTC. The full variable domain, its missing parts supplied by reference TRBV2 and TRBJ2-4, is EPEVTQTPSHQVTQMGQEVILRCVPISNHLYFYWYRQILGQKVEFLVSFYNNEISEKSEIFDDQFSVERPDGSNFTLKIRSTKLEDSAMYFCASSDTVAKNIQYFGAGTRLSVL.

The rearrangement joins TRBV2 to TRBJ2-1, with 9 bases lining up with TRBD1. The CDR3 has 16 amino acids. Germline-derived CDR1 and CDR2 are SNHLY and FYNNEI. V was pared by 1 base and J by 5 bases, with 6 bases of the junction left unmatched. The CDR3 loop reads CASSEVPGTGNNEQFF. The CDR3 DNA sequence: TGTGCCAGCAGTGAAGTCCCCGGGACAGGGAACAATGAGCAGTTCTTC.

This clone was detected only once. The CDR3: CASGLGSFGPYEQYF. The CDR3 region has the DNA TGTGCTAGTGGTTTGGGCTCCTTTGGACCCTACGAGCAGTACTTC. The chain couples TRBV12-5 to TRBJ2-7, with D unresolved. Trimming shortened V by 1 base and J by 2 bases, and 12 bases separated the two germline ends. The germline gives CDR1 LGHNT, CDR2 FRNRAP. This CDR3 comprises 15 residues.

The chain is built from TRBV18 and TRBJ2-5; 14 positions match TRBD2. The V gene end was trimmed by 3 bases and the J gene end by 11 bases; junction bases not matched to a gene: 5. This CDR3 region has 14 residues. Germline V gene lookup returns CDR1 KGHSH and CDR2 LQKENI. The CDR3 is CASSPPGLAGEQYF. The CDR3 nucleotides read TGTGCCAGCTCACCTCCGGGACTAGCGGGAGAGCAGTACTTC. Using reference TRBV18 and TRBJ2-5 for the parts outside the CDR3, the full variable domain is NAGVMQNPRHLVRRRGQEARLRCSPMKGHSHVYWYRQLPEEGLKFMVYLQKENIIDESGMPKERFSAEFPKEGPSILRIQQVVRGDSAAYFCASSPPGLAGEQYFGPGTRLLVL.

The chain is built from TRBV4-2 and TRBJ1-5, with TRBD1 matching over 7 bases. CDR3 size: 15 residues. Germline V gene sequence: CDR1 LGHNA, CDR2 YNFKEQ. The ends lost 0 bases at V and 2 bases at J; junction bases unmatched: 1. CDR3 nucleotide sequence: TGTGCCAGCAGCCAAGATCAGGGGGGCAATCAGCCCCAGCATTTT. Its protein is CASSQDQGGNQPQHF.

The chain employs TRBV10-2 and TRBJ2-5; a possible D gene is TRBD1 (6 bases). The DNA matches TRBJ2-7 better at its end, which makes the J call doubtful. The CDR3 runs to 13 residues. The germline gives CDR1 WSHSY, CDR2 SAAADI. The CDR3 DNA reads TGCGCCAGCACGGGGCCACAGGGCCACGAGCAGTACTTC. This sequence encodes CASTGPQGHEQYF.

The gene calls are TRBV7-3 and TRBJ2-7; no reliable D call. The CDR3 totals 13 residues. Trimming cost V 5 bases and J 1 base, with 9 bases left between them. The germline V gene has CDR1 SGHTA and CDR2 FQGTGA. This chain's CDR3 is CASSQLASYEQYF. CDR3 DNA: TGTGCCAGCAGCCAACTCGCGTCCTACGAGCAGTACTTC.

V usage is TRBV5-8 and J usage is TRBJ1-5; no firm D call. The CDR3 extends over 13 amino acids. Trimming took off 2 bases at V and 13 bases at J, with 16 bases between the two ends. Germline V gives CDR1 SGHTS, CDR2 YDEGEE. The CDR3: CASSFLAADRQHF. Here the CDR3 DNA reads TGTGCCAGCAGCTTCCTGGCAGCCGATCGTCAGCATTTT.

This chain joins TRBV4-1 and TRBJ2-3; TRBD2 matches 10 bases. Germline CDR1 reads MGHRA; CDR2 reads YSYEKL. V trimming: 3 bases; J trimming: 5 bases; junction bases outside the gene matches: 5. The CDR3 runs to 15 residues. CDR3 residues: CASSQKRGGRDTQYF. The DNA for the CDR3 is TGCGCCAGCAGCCAGAAGCGGGGGGGCAGAGATACGCAGTATTTT.

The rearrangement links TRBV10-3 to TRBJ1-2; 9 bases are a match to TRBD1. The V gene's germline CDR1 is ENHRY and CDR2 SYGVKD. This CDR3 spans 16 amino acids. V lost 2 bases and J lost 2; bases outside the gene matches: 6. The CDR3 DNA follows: TGTGCCATCAGTGAGCGATGGACAGGGGCAAACTATGGCTACACCTTC. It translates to CAISERWTGANYGYTF.

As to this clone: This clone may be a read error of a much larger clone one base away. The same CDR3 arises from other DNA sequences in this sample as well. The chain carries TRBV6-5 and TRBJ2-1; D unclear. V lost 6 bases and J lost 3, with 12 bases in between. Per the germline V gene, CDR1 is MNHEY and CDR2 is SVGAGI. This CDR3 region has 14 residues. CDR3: CASRLMADYNEQFF. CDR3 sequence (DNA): TGTGCCAGCAGACTAATGGCGGACTACAATGAGCAGTTCTTC.

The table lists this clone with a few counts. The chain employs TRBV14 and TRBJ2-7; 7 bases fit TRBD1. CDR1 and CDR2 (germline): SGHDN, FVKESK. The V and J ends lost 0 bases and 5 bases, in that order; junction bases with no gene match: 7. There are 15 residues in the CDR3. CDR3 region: CASSQDKTGRHEQYF. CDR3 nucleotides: TGTGCCAGCAGCCAAGATAAGACAGGGCGCCACGAGCAGTACTTC. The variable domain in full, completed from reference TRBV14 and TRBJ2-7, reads EAGVTQFPSHSVIEKGQTVTLRCDPISGHDNLYWYRRVMGKEIKFLLHFVKESKQDESGMPNNRFLAERTGGTYSTLKVQPAELEDSGVYFCASSQDKTGRHEQYFGPGTRLTVT.

CDR3 loop: CASRKRDQETQYF. The DNA of the CDR3 is TGTGCCAGCAGAAAACGGGACCAAGAGACCCAGTACTTC. The chain couples TRBV6-6 to TRBJ2-5; D call uncertain. There are 13 residues in the CDR3. Trimming pared 6 bases from V and 0 bases from J, leaving 8 bases between. Germline loops: CDR1 MNHNY, CDR2 SVGAGI (reference sequence).

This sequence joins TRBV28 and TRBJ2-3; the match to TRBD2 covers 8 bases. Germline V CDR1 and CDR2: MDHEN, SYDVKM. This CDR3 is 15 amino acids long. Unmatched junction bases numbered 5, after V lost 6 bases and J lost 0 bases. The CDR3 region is CASSYSGTSTDTQYF. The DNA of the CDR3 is TGTGCCAGCAGCTATAGCGGGACTAGCACAGATACGCAGTATTTT.

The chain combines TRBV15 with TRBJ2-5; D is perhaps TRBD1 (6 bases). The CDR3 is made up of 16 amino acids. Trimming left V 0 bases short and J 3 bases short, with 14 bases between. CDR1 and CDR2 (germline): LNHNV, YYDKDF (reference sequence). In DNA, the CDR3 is TGTGCCACCAGCAGAGACCCTGACAGGTTTGAAGAGACCCAGTACTTC. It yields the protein CATSRDPDRFEETQYF.

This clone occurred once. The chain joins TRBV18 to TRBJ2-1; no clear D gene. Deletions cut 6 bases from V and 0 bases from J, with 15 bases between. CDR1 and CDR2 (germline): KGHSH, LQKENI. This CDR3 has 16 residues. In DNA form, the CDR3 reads TGTGCCAGCTCGTCACTGCCGGTAAGCTCCTACAATGAGCAGTTCTTC. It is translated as CASSSLPVSSYNEQFF.

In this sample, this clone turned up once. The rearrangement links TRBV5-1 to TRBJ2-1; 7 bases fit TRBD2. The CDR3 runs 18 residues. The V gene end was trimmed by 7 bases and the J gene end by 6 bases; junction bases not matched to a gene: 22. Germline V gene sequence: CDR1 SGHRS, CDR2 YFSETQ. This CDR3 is CASGPAGAGSGEGNEQFF. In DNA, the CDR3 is TGCGCCAGCGGACCCGCCGGGGCAGGGTCTGGGGAGGGCAATGAGCAGTTCTTC.

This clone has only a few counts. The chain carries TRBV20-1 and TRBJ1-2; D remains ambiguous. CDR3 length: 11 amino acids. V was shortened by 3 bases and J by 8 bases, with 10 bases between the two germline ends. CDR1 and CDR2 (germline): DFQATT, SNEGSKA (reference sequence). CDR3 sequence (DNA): TGCAGTGCTAGGGGAAACAGCGGCTACACCTTC. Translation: CSARGNSGYTF.